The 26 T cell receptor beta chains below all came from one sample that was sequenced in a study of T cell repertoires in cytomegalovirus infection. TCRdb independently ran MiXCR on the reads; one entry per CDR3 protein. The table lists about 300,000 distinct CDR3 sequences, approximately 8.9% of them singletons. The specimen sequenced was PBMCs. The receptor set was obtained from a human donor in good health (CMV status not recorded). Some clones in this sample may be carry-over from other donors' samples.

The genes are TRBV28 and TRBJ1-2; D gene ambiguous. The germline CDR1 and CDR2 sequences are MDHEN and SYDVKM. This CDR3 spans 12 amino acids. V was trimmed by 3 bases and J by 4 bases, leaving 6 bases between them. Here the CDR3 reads CASSLAAYGYTF. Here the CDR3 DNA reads TGTGCCAGCAGTTTGGCGGCCTATGGCTACACCTTC.

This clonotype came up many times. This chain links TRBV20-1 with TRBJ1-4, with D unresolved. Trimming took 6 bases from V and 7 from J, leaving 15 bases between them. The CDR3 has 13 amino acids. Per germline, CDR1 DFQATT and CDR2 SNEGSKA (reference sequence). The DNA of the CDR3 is TGCAGTGCGTTAAGGGCTACGGGTGAAAAACTGTTTTTT. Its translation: CSALRATGEKLFF.

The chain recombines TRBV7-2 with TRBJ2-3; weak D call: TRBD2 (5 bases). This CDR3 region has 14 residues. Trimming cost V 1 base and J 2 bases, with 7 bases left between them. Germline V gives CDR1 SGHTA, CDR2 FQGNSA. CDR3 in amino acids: CASSLGEHTDTQYF. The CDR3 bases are TGTGCCAGCAGCTTAGGGGAGCACACAGATACGCAGTATTTT.

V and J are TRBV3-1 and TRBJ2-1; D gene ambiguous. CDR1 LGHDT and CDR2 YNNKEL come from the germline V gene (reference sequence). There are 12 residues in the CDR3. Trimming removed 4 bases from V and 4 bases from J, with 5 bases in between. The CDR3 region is CASSLKYNEQFF. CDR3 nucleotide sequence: TGTGCCAGCAGCCTCAAGTACAATGAGCAGTTCTTC.

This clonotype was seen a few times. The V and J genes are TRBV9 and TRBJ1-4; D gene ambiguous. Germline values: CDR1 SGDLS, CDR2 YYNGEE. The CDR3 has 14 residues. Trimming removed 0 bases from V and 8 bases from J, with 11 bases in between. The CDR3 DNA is TGTGCCAGCAGCGTAGGGAGTTTCCCCGAAAAACTGTTTTTT. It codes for CASSVGSFPEKLFF.

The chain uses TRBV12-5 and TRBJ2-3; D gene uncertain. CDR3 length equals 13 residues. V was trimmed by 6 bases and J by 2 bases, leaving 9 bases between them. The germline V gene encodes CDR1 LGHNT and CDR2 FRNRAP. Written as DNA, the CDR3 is TGTGCTAGTGGACCCTCACACACAGATACGCAGTATTTT. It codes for CASGPSHTDTQYF.

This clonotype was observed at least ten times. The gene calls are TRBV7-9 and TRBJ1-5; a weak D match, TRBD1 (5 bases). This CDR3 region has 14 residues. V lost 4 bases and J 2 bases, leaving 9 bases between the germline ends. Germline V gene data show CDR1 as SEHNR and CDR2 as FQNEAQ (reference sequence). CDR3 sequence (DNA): TGTGCCAGCAGCTGGGGACGGGGCAATCAGCCCCAGCATTTT. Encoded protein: CASSWGRGNQPQHF.

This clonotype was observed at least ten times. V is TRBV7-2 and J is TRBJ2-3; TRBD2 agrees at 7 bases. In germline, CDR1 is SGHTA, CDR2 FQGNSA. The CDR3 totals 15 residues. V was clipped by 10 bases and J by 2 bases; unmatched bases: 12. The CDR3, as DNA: TGTGCCACCACCTGGGGGGGGGGGTTCACAGATACGCAGTATTTT. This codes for CATTWGGGFTDTQYF.

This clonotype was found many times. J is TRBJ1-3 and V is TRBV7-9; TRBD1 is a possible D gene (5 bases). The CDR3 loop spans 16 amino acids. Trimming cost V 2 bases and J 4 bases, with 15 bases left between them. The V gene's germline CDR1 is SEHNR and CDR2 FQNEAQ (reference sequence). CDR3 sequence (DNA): TGTGCCAGCAGCTTAATAGGGACGAAAAGCGGAAACACCATATATTTT. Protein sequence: CASSLIGTKSGNTIYF.

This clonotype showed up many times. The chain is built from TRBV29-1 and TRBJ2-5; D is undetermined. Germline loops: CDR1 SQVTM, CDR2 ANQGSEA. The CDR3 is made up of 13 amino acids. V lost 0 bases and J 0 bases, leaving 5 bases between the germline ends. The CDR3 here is CSVEDRNQETQYF. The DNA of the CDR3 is TGCAGCGTTGAAGACAGGAACCAAGAGACCCAGTACTTC.

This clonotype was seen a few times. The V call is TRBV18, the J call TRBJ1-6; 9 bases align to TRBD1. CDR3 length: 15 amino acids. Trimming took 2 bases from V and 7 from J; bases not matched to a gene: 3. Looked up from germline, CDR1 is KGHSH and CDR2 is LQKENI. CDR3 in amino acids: CASSPRQGENSPLHF. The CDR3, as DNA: TGTGCCAGCTCACCAAGACAGGGGGAGAATTCACCCCTCCACTTT.

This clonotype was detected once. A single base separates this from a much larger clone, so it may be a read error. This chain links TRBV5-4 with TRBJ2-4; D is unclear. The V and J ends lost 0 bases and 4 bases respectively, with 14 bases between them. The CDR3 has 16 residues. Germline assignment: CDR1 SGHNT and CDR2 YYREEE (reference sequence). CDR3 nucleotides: TGTGCCAGCAGCTTGGAGATCCCCCACCCGAAAAACATTCAGTACTTC. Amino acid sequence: CASSLEIPHPKNIQYF.

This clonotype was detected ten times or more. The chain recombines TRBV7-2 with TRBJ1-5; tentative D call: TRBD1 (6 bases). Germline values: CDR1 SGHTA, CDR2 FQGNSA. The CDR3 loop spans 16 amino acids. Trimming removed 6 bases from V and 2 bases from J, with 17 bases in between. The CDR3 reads CASSSVWGRGNQPQHF. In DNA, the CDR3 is TGTGCCAGCAGTTCCGTGTGGGGGCGAGGCAATCAGCCCCAGCATTTT.

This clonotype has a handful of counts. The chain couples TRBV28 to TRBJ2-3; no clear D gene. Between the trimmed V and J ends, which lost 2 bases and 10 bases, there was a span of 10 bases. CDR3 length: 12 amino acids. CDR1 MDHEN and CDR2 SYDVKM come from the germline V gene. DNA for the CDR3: TGTGCCAGCAGTTTAGGCCCACAATCGCAGTATTTT. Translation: CASSLGPQSQYF.

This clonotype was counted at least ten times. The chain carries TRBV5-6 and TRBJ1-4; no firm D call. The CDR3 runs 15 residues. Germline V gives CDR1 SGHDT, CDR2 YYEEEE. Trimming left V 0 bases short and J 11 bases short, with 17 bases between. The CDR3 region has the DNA TGTGCCAGCAGCTTGGGGGTCGGAGTAATGAGGAAACTGTTTTTT. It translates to CASSLGVGVMRKLFF.

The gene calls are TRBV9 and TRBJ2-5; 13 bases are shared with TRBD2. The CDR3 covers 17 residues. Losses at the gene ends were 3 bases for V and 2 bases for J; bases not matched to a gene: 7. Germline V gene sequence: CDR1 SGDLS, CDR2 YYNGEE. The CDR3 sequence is CASSAHGLAGVQETQYF. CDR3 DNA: TGTGCCAGCAGCGCTCACGGACTAGCGGGGGTGCAAGAGACCCAGTACTTC. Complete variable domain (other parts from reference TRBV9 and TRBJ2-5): DSGVTQTPKHLITATGQRVTLRCSPRSGDLSVYWYQQSLDQGLQFLIQYYNGEERAKGNILERFSAQQFPDLHSELNLSSLELGDSALYFCASSAHGLAGVQETQYFGPGTRLLVL.

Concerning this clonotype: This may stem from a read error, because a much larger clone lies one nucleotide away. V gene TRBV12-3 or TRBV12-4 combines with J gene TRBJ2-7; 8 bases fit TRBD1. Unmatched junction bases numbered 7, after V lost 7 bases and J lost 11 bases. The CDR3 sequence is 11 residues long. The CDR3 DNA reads TGTGCCAGCAAGGGACAGGAAGGGGAGTACTTC. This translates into CASKGQEGEYF.

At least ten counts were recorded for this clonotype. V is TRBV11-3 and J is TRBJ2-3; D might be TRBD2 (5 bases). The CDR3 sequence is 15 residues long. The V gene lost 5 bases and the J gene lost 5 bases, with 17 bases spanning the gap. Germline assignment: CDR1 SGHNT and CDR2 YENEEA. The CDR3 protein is CASSPRYVGVDTQYF. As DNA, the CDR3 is TGTGCCAGCAGCCCCCGATACGTCGGGGTAGATACGCAGTATTTT.

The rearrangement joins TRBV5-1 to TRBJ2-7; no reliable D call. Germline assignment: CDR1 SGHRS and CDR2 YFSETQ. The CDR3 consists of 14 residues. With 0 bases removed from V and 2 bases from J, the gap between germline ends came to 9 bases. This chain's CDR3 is CASSLAAETYEQYF. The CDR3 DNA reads TGCGCCAGCAGCTTGGCCGCGGAGACCTACGAGCAGTACTTC.

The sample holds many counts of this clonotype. CDR3 DNA sequence: TGTGCCAGCACAGAGGGGATCACTGGAAACACCATATATTTT. Translated: CASTEGITGNTIYF. The J gene is TRBJ1-3, the V gene TRBV28, with D possibly matching TRBD1 (5 bases). Trimming removed 7 bases from V and 2 bases from J, with 12 bases in between. Germline V lookup: CDR1 MDHEN, CDR2 SYDVKM. CDR3 length: 14 residues.

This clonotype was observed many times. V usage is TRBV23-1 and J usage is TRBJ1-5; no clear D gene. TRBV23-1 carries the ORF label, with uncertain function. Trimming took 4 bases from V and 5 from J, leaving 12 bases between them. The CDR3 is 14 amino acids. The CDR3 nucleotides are TGCGCCAGCAGTCGAAGGGAGGGAGATCAGCCCCAGCATTTT. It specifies CASSRREGDQPQHF.

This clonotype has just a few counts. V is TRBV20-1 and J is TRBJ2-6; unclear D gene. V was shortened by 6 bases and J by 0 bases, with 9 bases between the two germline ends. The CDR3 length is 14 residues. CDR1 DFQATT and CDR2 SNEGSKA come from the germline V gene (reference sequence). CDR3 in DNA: TGCAGTGCCTTAAGACCCTCTGGGGCCAACGTCCTGACTTTC. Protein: CSALRPSGANVLTF.

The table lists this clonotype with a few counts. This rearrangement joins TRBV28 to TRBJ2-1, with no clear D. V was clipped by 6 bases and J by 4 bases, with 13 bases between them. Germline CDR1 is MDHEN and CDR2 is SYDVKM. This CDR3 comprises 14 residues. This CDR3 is CASSDIKNYNEQFF. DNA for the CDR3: TGTGCCAGCAGCGACATCAAGAATTACAATGAGCAGTTCTTC.

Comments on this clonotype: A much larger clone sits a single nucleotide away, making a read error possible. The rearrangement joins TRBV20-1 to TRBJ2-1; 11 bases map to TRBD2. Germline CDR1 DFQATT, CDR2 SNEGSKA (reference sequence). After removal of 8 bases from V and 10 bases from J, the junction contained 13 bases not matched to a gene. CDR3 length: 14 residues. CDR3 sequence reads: CSLLAGGSSKEQFF. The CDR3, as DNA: TGCAGTCTCCTAGCGGGGGGTTCTTCCAAAGAGCAGTTCTTC.

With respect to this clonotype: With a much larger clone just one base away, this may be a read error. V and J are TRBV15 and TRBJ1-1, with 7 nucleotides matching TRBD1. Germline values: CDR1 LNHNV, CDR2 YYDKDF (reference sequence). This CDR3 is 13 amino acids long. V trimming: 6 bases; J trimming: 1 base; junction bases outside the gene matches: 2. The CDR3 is CATRYRGNTEAFF. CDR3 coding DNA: TGTGCCACCAGATACAGGGGGAACACTGAAGCTTTCTTT.

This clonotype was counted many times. The CDR3 DNA reads as TGTGCCAGCAGACAGACGAACACTGAAGCTTTCTTT. Its protein is CASRQTNTEAFF. J is TRBJ1-1 and V is TRBV7-9; no reliable D call. V was pared by 6 bases and J by 1 base, with 6 bases between. Germline V lookup: CDR1 SEHNR, CDR2 FQNEAQ (reference sequence). The CDR3 has 12 amino acids.